This TCR beta chain was found in a study of regulatory T cells in long-lasting Graves disease. Whole-study context: Persistent cases took antithyroid drugs over 5 years and stayed TSH receptor antibody positive. Study outcomes and limitations: New patients shared roughly 1,000 public clonotypes, and persistent patients shared more, with a few thousand. Persistent Graves' cases showed lower TCR diversity than newly diagnosed cases. Patients with persistent disease showed a bias toward TRBV28, TRBJ1-2 and TRBJ2-5.

Of note for this clonotype: Its specificity is unknown.

Building of the TCR beta libraries involved iRepertoire HTBI primers and Arm-PCR of CDR3 regions. TCRdb re-analysed the multiplex PCR reads in MiXCR, keeping a single row per CDR3 protein. The data contain around 400,000 distinct CDR3 sequences, around 20% of them singletons. V lost 3 bases, J lost 4 bases, and 11 bases lay in between. The CDR3 is 13 residues long. The germline V gene has CDR1 SGDLS and CDR2 YYNGEE. The time point here: persistent/refractory GD, antithyroid drugs over 5 years with positive TRAb. RNA extracted from PBMCs served as the sequencing template. This receptor was taken from a female donor with Graves disease. The chain combines TRBV9 with TRBJ2-7; tentative D call: TRBD1 (6 bases). The sequencing here drew on peripheral blood mononuclear cells (PBMCs), taken when the disease was refractory, from a patient treated with antithyroid drugs. The CDR3 is CASSALDSYEQYF. DNA for the CDR3: TGTGCCAGCAGCGCATTGGACAGTTACGAGCAGTACTTC.